A selection of T cell receptor beta chains follows, all from one sample in a study of T cell changes during pregnancy in multiple sclerosis. Assay used: immunoSEQ multiplex PCR; TCRdb lists only in-frame clones, some missing. Altogether about 36,000 clones are present, 93% being singletons, with the ten largest covering 0.35% to 0.45%. Sequences were derived from CD4+ T cells from peripheral blood mononuclear cells, sampled in the first trimester of pregnancy. Every receptor here comes from a female donor with multiple sclerosis, enrolled in a pregnancy study. The CDR3 runs from the conserved cysteine through the conserved F or W. D genes are given only for firm matches. Size is omitted from some rows. Given values are once, few, many or a class for expanded clones.

clone size,D gene,J gene,V gene,CDR3 DNA,CDR3 protein
few,TRBD2,TRBJ2-1,TRBV27,TGTGCCAGCAGTCCAATCGGTCGGTCTAGCGGGGGTCATGAGCAGTTCTTC,CASSPIGRSSGGHEQFF
-,-,TRBJ2-3,TRBV5-1,TGCGCCAGCAGCTTCTCCGGTGTTAGCACAGATACGCAGTATTTT,CASSFSGVSTDTQYF
-,-,TRBJ2-2,TRBV7-2,TGTGCCAGCAGTCAATACACCGGGGAGCTGTTTTTT,CASSQYTGELFF
-,-,TRBJ2-7,TRBV5-1,TGCGCCAGCAGCTTGATACCCCTCTACTACGAGCAGTACTTC,CASSLIPLYYEQYF
-,-,TRBJ1-6,TRBV2,TGTGCCAGCAGTGTGGGGCAGTCTAATTCACCCCTCCACTTT,CASSVGQSNSPLHF
-,-,TRBJ1-1,TRBV7-2,TGTGCCAGCAGCTCCTTGACAGTTATGAACACTGAAGCTTTCTTT,CASSSLTVMNTEAFF
-,-,TRBJ2-1,TRBV6-5,TGTGCCAGCAGTAGAAAAAGGGGCAATGAGCAGTTCTTC,CASSRKRGNEQFF
-,TRBD2,TRBJ2-3,TRBV7-8,TGTGCCAGCAGCTTGGGGAGGGGAGGCACAGATACGCAGTATTTT,CASSLGRGGTDTQYF
-,-,TRBJ1-1,TRBV7-9,TGTGCCAGCAGCTTAGGACAGCCAAGTGAAGCTTTCTTT,CASSLGQPSEAFF
-,TRBD2,TRBJ2-1,TRBV4-2,TGTGCCAGCAGCCAAGAAAGCGGGGGTCCCCCCTACAATGAGCAGTTCTTC,CASSQESGGPPYNEQFF
-,-,TRBJ2-5,TRBV7-2,TGTGCCAGCAGCCAAGACTACTCAGAGACCCAGTACTTC,CASSQDYSETQYF
-,TRBD1,TRBJ2-1,TRBV6-1,TGTGCCAGCAGCCCGAGGGACAGGTCCTACAATGAGCAGTTCTTC,CASSPRDRSYNEQFF
-,-,TRBJ2-6,TRBV12-5,TGTGCTAGTGGTTTACATGGACAAAGTCGGGCCAACGTCCTGACTTTC,CASGLHGQSRANVLTF
-,-,TRBJ1-5,TRBV15,TGTGCCACCAGCAGCGGTCAAGATTCTAGCAATCAGCCCCAGCATTTT,CATSSGQDSSNQPQHF
few,-,TRBJ1-1,TRBV2,TGTGCCAGCAGTGTTCCCCCGGGGGGAGCTTTCTTT,CASSVPPGGAFF
-,TRBD1,TRBJ1-1,TRBV7-6,TGTGCCAGCAGCTTAGGGTTCAACAGGGGTGGAGGAACTGAAGCTTTCTTT,CASSLGFNRGGGTEAFF
-,TRBD2,TRBJ2-5,TRBV2,TGTGCCAGCGGGGGACTAGCGGGAGATTTCCAAGAGACCCAGTACTTC,CASGGLAGDFQETQYF
once,TRBD1,TRBJ1-2,TRBV6-1,TGTGCCAGCAGTGAAGACAGGGGCTATGGCTACACCTTC,CASSEDRGYGYTF
-,-,TRBJ2-2,TRBV7-8,TGTGCCACCCGAACCGGGGTGGGAAGCTTGAACACCGGGGAGCTGTTTTTT,CATRTGVGSLNTGELFF
-,-,TRBJ2-2,TRBV5-4,TGTGCCAGCAGGGACTATAGCGGAAACACCGGGGAGCTGTTTTTT,CASRDYSGNTGELFF
-,TRBD2,TRBJ2-1,TRBV19,TGTGCCAGTAGTATAAAACTAGCGGGGTCCGGGCAGTTCTTC,CASSIKLAGSGQFF
once,-,TRBJ2-5,TRBV6-5,TGTGCCAGCAGCCAAGGGAGGCAAGAGACCCAGTACTTC,CASSQGRQETQYF
-,-,TRBJ2-5,TRBV18,TGTGCCAGCTCACCGGGACAAAGGAGAGGAGAGACCCAGTACTTC,CASSPGQRRGETQYF
-,-,TRBJ1-5,TRBV4-2,TGTGCCAGCAGCCAAGGACTGCAAGCCAATCAGCCCCAGCATTTT,CASSQGLQANQPQHF
-,-,TRBJ2-5,TRBV5-4,TGTGCCAGCAGCAGCCGGGAATCCCAAGAGACCCAGTACTTC,CASSSRESQETQYF
-,-,TRBJ2-7,TRBV28,TGTGCCAGCAGTCCCCAGTTCGAGCAGTACTTC,CASSPQFEQYF
-,TRBD2,TRBJ2-3,TRBV19,TGTGCCAGTAGTATCACCGGACGGGGGGGTCCTCGCACAGATACGCAGTATTTT,CASSITGRGGPRTDTQYF